The 11 T cell receptor beta chains reported below all come from one sample, sequenced in a study of T cell changes during pregnancy in multiple sclerosis. Repertoires were generated with immunoSEQ multiplex PCR, while TCRdb's copy carries only in-frame clones and drops some. This table holds about 20,000 clones, about 85% found once. The specimen comprised CD8+ T cells from peripheral blood mononuclear cells, sampled after pregnancy. The receptors were sampled from a female donor in good health, enrolled as a control in a pregnancy study.

The chain carries TRBV19 and TRBJ2-2, with TRBD2 identical over 10 bases. Trimming took 7 bases from V and 5 from J; bases not matched to a gene: 1. The V gene's germline CDR1 is LNHDA and CDR2 SQIVND (reference sequence). The CDR3 consists of 13 residues. The CDR3 region is CASKGLATGELFF. CDR3 nucleotides: TGTGCCAGTAAGGGACTAGCGACCGGGGAGCTGTTTTTT.

This clone was counted between two and nine times. The genes are TRBV15 and TRBJ2-1, with 11 bases that match TRBD2. Germline trimming cut 2 bases from V and 6 bases from J; bases unmatched to any gene: 3. Germline-derived CDR1 and CDR2 are LNHNV and YYDKDF (reference sequence). This CDR3 contains 15 residues. The CDR3 here is CATSRTSGSSNEQFF. As DNA, the CDR3 is TGTGCCACCAGCAGAACTAGCGGGAGTTCCAATGAGCAGTTCTTC.

CDR3 coding DNA: TGTGCCAGCAGCGACCGGGTAGCGCTCTCCTACAATGAGCAGTTCTTC. It encodes CASSDRVALSYNEQFF. This chain connects TRBV5-6 to TRBJ2-1, with D possibly TRBD2 on 5 matching bases. Germline CDR1 reads SGHDT; CDR2 reads YYEEEE. Trimming took 4 bases from V and 0 from J, leaving 14 bases between them. CDR3 length: 16 residues. Supplemented by reference TRBV5-6 and TRBJ2-1, the full variable domain reads DAGVTQSPTHLIKTRGQQVTLRCSPKSGHDTVSWYQQALGQGPQFIFQYYEEEERQRGNFPDRFSGHQFPNYSSELNVNALLLGDSALYLCASSDRVALSYNEQFFGPGTRLTVL.

The rearrangement links TRBV7-8 to TRBJ2-3; 10 nucleotides align to TRBD2. V lost 4 bases, J lost 4 bases, and 5 bases stayed unmatched. Germline CDR1 is SGHVS and CDR2 is FQNEAQ. This CDR3 is 15 amino acids long. CDR3 sequence: CASSSLAGGSDTQYF. The CDR3 DNA sequence: TGTGCCAGCAGCTCCTTAGCGGGAGGTTCAGATACGCAGTATTTT. Based on the CDR3 plus reference TRBV7-8 and TRBJ2-3, the full variable domain is GAGVSQSPRYKVAKRGQDVALRCDPISGHVSLFWYQQALGQGPEFLTYFQNEAQLDKSGLPSDRFFAERPEGSVSTLKIQRTQQEDSAVYLCASSSLAGGSDTQYFGPGTRLTVL.

This sequence joins TRBV5-1 and TRBJ1-1; no reliable D call. The V end lost 4 bases, the J end lost 3 bases, and 13 bases lay between the germline ends. Germline V lookup: CDR1 SGHRS, CDR2 YFSETQ. The CDR3 contains 14 residues. CDR3 residues: CASSQFGSYTEAFF. DNA for the CDR3: TGCGCCAGCAGCCAATTCGGGAGTTACACTGAAGCTTTCTTT.

The chain employs TRBV27 and TRBJ2-1; a possible D gene is TRBD2 (7 bases). V was shortened by 10 bases and J by 2 bases, with 15 bases between the two germline ends. Germline V lookup: CDR1 MNHEY, CDR2 SMNVEV (reference sequence). The CDR3 is 14 residues long. The DNA of the CDR3 is TGTGCCACCGAGGGGGGGGCCCCCTACAATGAGCAGTTCTTC. Translated: CATEGGAPYNEQFF.

The chain couples TRBV7-9 to TRBJ1-3; 7 bases match TRBD1. Germline V gene sequence: CDR1 SEHNR, CDR2 FQNEAQ (reference sequence). Trimming removed 8 bases from V and 1 base from J; junction bases left unmatched: 8. This CDR3 comprises 15 residues. The CDR3 nucleotides read TGTGCCAGCTTGGGCAGGGGGTTATCTGGAAACACCATATATTTT. Translating it yields CASLGRGLSGNTIYF.

The DNA for the CDR3 is TGTGCCAGCAGTGAAGGGGCGAGGGACAGAGTTAATTCACCCCTCCACTTT. Amino acids: CASSEGARDRVNSPLHF. The rearrangement links TRBV6-1 to TRBJ1-6, with 7 nucleotides matching TRBD1. Germline trimming cut 1 base from V and 6 bases from J; bases unmatched to any gene: 9. Germline V gene sequence: CDR1 MNHNS, CDR2 SASEGT. The CDR3 spans 17 residues.

The chain uses TRBV4-3 and TRBJ1-4; 9 bases match TRBD1. CDR3 size: 15 residues. CDR1 and CDR2 from the germline V gene are LGHNA and YSLEER. V shed 4 bases and J 1 base; nucleotides not matched to a gene: 1. The CDR3, as DNA: TGCGCCAGCAGCCCGGACAGGGGAACTAATGAAAAACTGTTTTTT. This encodes CASSPDRGTNEKLFF.

The chain recombines TRBV2 with TRBJ1-1, with D perhaps TRBD1 (6 bases). The CDR3 runs to 15 residues. Germline loops: CDR1 SNHLY, CDR2 FYNNEI. Trimming took 6 bases from V and 0 from J, leaving 14 bases between them. CDR3 residues: CASRQGLGMNTEAFF. The DNA of the CDR3 is TGTGCCAGCAGACAGGGCCTGGGGATGAACACTGAAGCTTTCTTT. Using reference TRBV2 and TRBJ1-1 for the parts outside the CDR3, the full variable domain is EPEVTQTPSHQVTQMGQEVILRCVPISNHLYFYWYRQILGQKVEFLVSFYNNEISEKSEIFDDQFSVERPDGSNFTLKIRSTKLEDSAMYFCASRQGLGMNTEAFFGQGTRLTVV.

This clone was detected only once. This chain uses TRBV2 with TRBJ1-2, with TRBD1 as a possible D gene (5 bases). V lost 9 bases, J lost 8 bases, and 22 bases lay in between. CDR3 length equals 14 residues. Germline V gene sequence: CDR1 SNHLY, CDR2 FYNNEI. Written as DNA, the CDR3 is TGTGCCAGGGAGCCGTCCTTGGACAAACCGGGCTACACCTTC. Translating gives CAREPSLDKPGYTF. Full variable domain (remainder filled in from reference TRBV2 and TRBJ1-2): EPEVTQTPSHQVTQMGQEVILRCVPISNHLYFYWYRQILGQKVEFLVSFYNNEISEKSEIFDDQFSVERPDGSNFTLKIRSTKLEDSAMYFCAREPSLDKPGYTFGSGTRLTVV.